These 9 T cell receptor beta chains came from one sample sequenced in a study of regulatory T cells in long-lasting Graves disease. Arm-PCR with iRepertoire HTBI primers amplified the CDR3 regions for these TCR beta libraries. TCRdb ran MiXCR on the multiplex PCR reads and lists one entry per CDR3 protein. The sample includes roughly 360,000 distinct CDR3 sequences, about 11% seen only once; the top ten take under 20%. Sample time point: newly diagnosed GD, antithyroid drugs for less than 3 months. After RNA was extracted from PBMCs, the TCR library was made from it. Another study also made use of these data, one on T cells in Graves' hyperthyroidism and ophthalmopathy.

Specimen: peripheral blood mononuclear cells (PBMCs), collected at new diagnosis, from a patient treated with antithyroid drugs. The receptors originated from a woman between 18 and 29 years old with Graves disease.

This clonotype was found many times. This chain connects TRBV19 to TRBJ2-1; the match to TRBD2 covers 11 bases. V shed 4 bases and J 4 bases; nucleotides not matched to a gene: 6. Germline CDR1 LNHDA, CDR2 SQIVND (reference sequence). The CDR3 runs 16 residues. CDR3 loop: CASSRTGTSGYNEQFF. The CDR3 coding sequence is TGTGCCAGTAGTAGGACCGGGACTAGCGGATACAATGAGCAGTTCTTC. Full variable domain (rest looked up from reference TRBV19 and TRBJ2-1): DGGITQSPKYLFRKEGQNVTLSCEQNLNHDAMYWYRQDPGQGLRLIYYSQIVNDFQKGDIAEGYSVSREKKESFPLTVTSAQKNPTAFYLCASSRTGTSGYNEQFFGPGTRLTVL.

This chain connects TRBV4-3 to TRBJ2-7; a possible D gene is TRBD2 (6 bases). Germline V gives CDR1 LGHNA, CDR2 YSLEER. V lost 0 bases to trimming and J lost 0 bases, with 18 bases between them. CDR3 length equals 18 residues. CDR3 in amino acids: CASSQDRSGKGGSYEQYF. In DNA form, the CDR3 reads TGCGCCAGCAGCCAAGATCGATCGGGTAAGGGAGGCTCCTACGAGCAGTACTTC.

The sample holds a few counts of this clonotype. This chain uses TRBV9 with TRBJ2-7; 8 bases align to TRBD2. Germline V lookup: CDR1 SGDLS, CDR2 YYNGEE. The V segment lost 0 bases and the J segment 6 bases; nucleotides outside the gene matches: 8. CDR3 length: 15 residues. CDR3 residues: CASSVEVAGLSEQYF. CDR3 sequence (DNA): TGTGCCAGCAGCGTAGAGGTAGCGGGACTGAGCGAGCAGTACTTC. Full variable domain (rest looked up from reference TRBV9 and TRBJ2-7): DSGVTQTPKHLITATGQRVTLRCSPRSGDLSVYWYQQSLDQGLQFLIQYYNGEERAKGNILERFSAQQFPDLHSELNLSSLELGDSALYFCASSVEVAGLSEQYFGPGTRLTVT.

This clonotype turned up a few times. The V gene is TRBV6-1, the J gene TRBJ1-4; D possibly corresponds to TRBD1 (6 bases). V lost 5 bases, J lost 5 bases, and 9 bases lay in between. CDR1 and CDR2 from the germline V gene are MNHNS and SASEGT. The CDR3 extends over 13 amino acids. The CDR3 region has the DNA TGTGCCAGCAGTAAGCAGGGGAATGAAAAACTGTTTTTT. Protein: CASSKQGNEKLFF.

This clonotype has only a few counts. The DNA is omitted, as the CDR3 cannot be located on it reliably, and the CDR3 follows TCRdb's listing. CDR3 region: CSAIEIVRDADRGILAQHF. The genes are TRBV20-1 and TRBJ1-5; no check of the table's D call, TRBD1, against the DNA was made. Ends included, the CDR3 has 19 residues. Looked up from germline, CDR1 is DFQATT and CDR2 is SNEGSKA (reference sequence).

This clonotype was seen ten or more times. The chain uses TRBV7-9 and TRBJ1-2; possible D gene TRBD1, 6 bases. The CDR3 is 13 residues long. Germline V gene sequence: CDR1 SEHNR, CDR2 FQNEAQ (reference sequence). Trimming stripped 5 bases from V and 4 bases from J, with 11 bases between. CDR3 nucleotides: TGTGCCAGCAGCCCGAGGGGGATCTATGGCTACACCTTC. It is translated as CASSPRGIYGYTF.

This clonotype appeared many times. V and J are TRBV6-1 and TRBJ2-6, with D hard to call. Germline-derived CDR1 and CDR2 are MNHNS and SASEGT. The CDR3 is 15 residues long. V dropped 6 bases and J dropped 0 bases, with 9 bases sitting between them. CDR3 sequence: CASRVYHSGANVLTF. As DNA, the CDR3 is TGTGCCAGCAGGGTCTACCACTCTGGGGCCAACGTCCTGACTTTC.

This clonotype was seen only a few times. The chain has TRBV3-1 and TRBJ1-1, with D maybe TRBD1 (5 bases). V lost 1 base to trimming and J lost 1 base, with 10 bases between them. Germline CDR1 and CDR2: LGHDT and YNNKEL (reference sequence). The CDR3 has 15 residues. CDR3 in amino acids: CASSQGVGTNTEAFF. Written as DNA, the CDR3 is TGTGCCAGCAGCCAAGGGGTAGGGACGAACACTGAAGCTTTCTTT.

The chain combines TRBV10-3 with TRBJ2-5; possibly TRBD2 for D (5 bases). Trimming left V 3 bases short and J 5 bases short, with 10 bases between. This CDR3 is built from 13 residues. The V gene's germline CDR1 is ENHRY and CDR2 SYGVKD. The CDR3 DNA reads as TGTGCCATCAGTGATAAGGAGCGGGAGACCCAGTACTTC. Protein sequence: CAISDKERETQYF.